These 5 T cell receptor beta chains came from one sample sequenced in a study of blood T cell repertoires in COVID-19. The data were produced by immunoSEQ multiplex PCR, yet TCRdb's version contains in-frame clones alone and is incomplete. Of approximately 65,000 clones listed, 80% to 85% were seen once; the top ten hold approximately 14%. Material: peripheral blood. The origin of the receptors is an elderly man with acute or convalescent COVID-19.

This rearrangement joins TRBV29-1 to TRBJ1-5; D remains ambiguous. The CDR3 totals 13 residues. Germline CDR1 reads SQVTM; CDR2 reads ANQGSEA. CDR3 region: CSAGMSENQPQHF. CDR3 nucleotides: TGCAGTGCCGGGATGAGTGAAAATCAGCCCCAGCATTTT.

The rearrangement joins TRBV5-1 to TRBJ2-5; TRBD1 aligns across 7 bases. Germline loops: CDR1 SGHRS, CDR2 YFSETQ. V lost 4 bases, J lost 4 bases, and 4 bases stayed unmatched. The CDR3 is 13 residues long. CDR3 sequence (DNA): TGCGCCAGCAGCGCACAGGGGCGAGAGACCCAGTACTTC. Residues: CASSAQGRETQYF.

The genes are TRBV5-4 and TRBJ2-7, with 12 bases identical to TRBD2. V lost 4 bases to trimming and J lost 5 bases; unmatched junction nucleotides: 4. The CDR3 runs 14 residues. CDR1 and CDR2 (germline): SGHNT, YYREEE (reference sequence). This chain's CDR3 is CASSRTSGKNEQYF. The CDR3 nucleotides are TGTGCCAGCAGCCGGACTAGCGGGAAGAACGAGCAGTACTTC.

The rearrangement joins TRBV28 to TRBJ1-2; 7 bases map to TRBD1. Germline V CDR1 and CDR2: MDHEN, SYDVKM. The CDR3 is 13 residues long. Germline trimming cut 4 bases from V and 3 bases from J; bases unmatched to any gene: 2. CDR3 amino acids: CASSSQGDYGYTF. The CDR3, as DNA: TGTGCCAGCAGTTCCCAGGGGGACTATGGCTACACCTTC.

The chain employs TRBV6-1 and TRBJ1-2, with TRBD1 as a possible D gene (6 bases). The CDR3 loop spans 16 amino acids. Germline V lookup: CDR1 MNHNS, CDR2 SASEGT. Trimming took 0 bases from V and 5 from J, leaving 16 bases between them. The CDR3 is CASSEALGARNYGYTF. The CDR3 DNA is TGTGCCAGCAGTGAAGCGCTGGGGGCGCGTAATTATGGCTACACCTTC.